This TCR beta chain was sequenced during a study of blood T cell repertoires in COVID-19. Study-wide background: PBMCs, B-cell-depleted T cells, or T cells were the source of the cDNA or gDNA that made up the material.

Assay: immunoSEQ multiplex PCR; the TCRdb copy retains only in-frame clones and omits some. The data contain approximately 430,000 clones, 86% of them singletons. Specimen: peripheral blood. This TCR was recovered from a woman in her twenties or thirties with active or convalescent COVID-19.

The CDR3 protein is CASSGGGRNEQFF. The CDR3 DNA sequence: TGTGCCAGCAGTGGGGGCGGGAGGAATGAGCAGTTCTTC. The chain is built from TRBV5-6 and TRBJ2-1; 8 nucleotides agree with TRBD2. Germline lookup yields CDR1 SGHDT and CDR2 YYEEEE. The CDR3 runs 13 residues. V was clipped by 5 bases and J by 7 bases; unmatched bases: 5.